This TCR beta chain was identified during a study of PD-1 blockade in classical Hodgkin lymphoma. Overall study context: Nivolumab dosed at 3 mg/kg went to patients intravenously every 2 weeks. Broader study findings: Patients excluded were those beginning nivolumab under 1 year after ASCT. Newly diagnosed patients and complete responders had comparable diversity at baseline.

No patient escaped relapse after autologous stem cell transplantation, and brentuximab vedotin exposure varied. CDR1 is SEHNR and CDR2 is FQNEAQ in the germline V gene (reference sequence). The CDR3 is 15 residues long. V lost 0 bases, J lost 0 bases, and 6 bases lay in between. Libraries were prepared by immunoSEQ multiplex PCR; TCRdb keeps only in-frame clonotypes and omits some of them. This sample has 40,000 or so clones, with 76% found just once. Notes on this clone: Its antigen remains unknown.

The sequence came from a human donor with classical Hodgkin lymphoma. The sequences come from peripheral blood mononuclear cells (PBMCs), collected at baseline. J is TRBJ2-1 and V is TRBV7-9, with no clear D. The CDR3 DNA reads as TGTGCCAGCAGCTTAGCGGGAAGCTCCTACAATGAGCAGTTCTTC. Residues: CASSLAGSSYNEQFF. Filled out from reference TRBV7-9 and TRBJ2-1, the complete variable domain reads DTGVSQNPRHKITKRGQNVTFRCDPISEHNRLYWYRQTLGQGPEFLTYFQNEAQLEKSRLLSDRFSAERPKGSFSTLEIQRTEQGDSAMYLCASSLAGSSYNEQFFGPGTRLTVL.